This TCR beta chain was sequenced during a study of PD-L1 blockade in urothelial cancer. For the study at large: T cells were recovered from blood samples at a median of around 150,000. Findings of the study overall: Tumor-associated blood clones were expanded more by durable-benefit patients at 3 weeks.

Germline V gives CDR1 MDHEN, CDR2 SYDVKM. This CDR3 is 12 amino acids long. J lost 3 bases, V lost 9 bases, and 5 bases had no gene match. Time point denoted: pretreatment peripheral blood. Enrolled patients showed locally advanced or metastatic urothelial carcinoma. This clone was seen once. The antigen is not known. TCRdb keeps only in-frame clones here, not all; method: immunoSEQ multiplex PCR. The sample lists under 95,000 clones; 84% were seen once. The sequencing used PBMCs, collected around atezolizumab (anti-PD-L1) treatment. The chain carries TRBV28 and TRBJ2-7, with 7 bases fitting TRBD1. The source of this sequence is a woman aged 70-85 years with urothelial cancer. CDR3 DNA sequence: TGTGCCAGTACGACAGGGCTCTACGAGCAGTACTTC. It codes for CASTTGLYEQYF.